These T cell receptor beta chains were read from a single sample in a study of shared clonotypes between healthy human individuals. The method was immunoSEQ multiplex PCR; TCRdb's version includes in-frame clones alone and lacks a portion of them. This table holds 1 million to 1.2 million clones, about 80% found once. Sequencing input: memory CD4+ T cells from PBMCs. The origin of the receptors is a man younger than 30 in good health. Some clones in this sample may be carry-over from other donors' samples. Each CDR3 is given with its conserved first and last residue. Expanded clones get a size class; other rows say once, few or many, or leave the size out.

TRBV2 | . | CASSQQGNTEAFF
TRBV25-1 | . | CASSEGLSPLHF
TRBV11-2 | . | CASSDLVDRVRGYTF
TRBV10-3 | . | CAISGGGGDTQYF
TRBV7-3 | . | CASSRQWNSYNEQFF
TRBV18 | . | CASSPAYAGEQYF
TRBV4-1 | . | CASSHADSRDYEQYF
TRBV28 | . | CASSRGQGRPEAFF
TRBV7-8 | . | CASRRRDIGPEKLFF
TRBV10-1 | . | CASSGNRSYEQYF
TRBV29-1 | . | CSVHDGRAYNEQFF
TRBV5-1 | . | CASSSRTANTEAFF
TRBV15 | . | CATCPDYSYEQYF
TRBV5-1 | . | CASSLGDFQETQYF
TRBV6-4 | . | CASSDLPPMGSGEAFF
TRBV28 | . | CASSPKLYEQYF
TRBV7-2 | . | CASKVEGGKMGVAYF
TRBV20-1 | once | CSASPDGEQFF
TRBV6-1 | many | CASSEKGIGTGFTDTQYF
TRBV27 | . | CASSFSASGIQYF
TRBV5-1 | few | CASSPGADYGYTF
TRBV19 | few | CASSMIGQAYGYTF
TRBV28 | . | CASSFRGAGANVLTF
TRBV5-1 | . | CASSSGTGGTDTQYF
TRBV30 | few | CAWGGQATGELFF
TRBV6-5 | . | CASSRDGSLNTEAFF
TRBV2 | . | CASSEIQGSGYTF
TRBV25-1 | . | CASSAQQGWPGANVLTF
TRBV11-2 | . | CASSLAQETQYF
TRBV11-2 | . | CASSSLGQGSNEQYF
TRBV5-4 | . | CASSLDGGLARSYEQYF
TRBV18 | . | CASSPGGASYEQYF
TRBV7-2 | . | CASSLDPGSHYEQYF
TRBV7-3 | . | CASSRGISSYNEQFF
TRBV5-1 | . | CASSPGGADTQYF
TRBV7-2 | . | CASSPTSGRAYEQYF
TRBV9 | once | CASSVGWGSRTGELFF
TRBV19 | . | CASSWGEVAGGERFF
TRBV4-2 | . | CASSRLAGGPNEQFF
TRBV6-1 | . | CASNRDAYTEAFF
TRBV4-1 | . | CASSQVPWLGLSSSYNEQFF
TRBV10-3 | . | CAISGTGRADGYTF